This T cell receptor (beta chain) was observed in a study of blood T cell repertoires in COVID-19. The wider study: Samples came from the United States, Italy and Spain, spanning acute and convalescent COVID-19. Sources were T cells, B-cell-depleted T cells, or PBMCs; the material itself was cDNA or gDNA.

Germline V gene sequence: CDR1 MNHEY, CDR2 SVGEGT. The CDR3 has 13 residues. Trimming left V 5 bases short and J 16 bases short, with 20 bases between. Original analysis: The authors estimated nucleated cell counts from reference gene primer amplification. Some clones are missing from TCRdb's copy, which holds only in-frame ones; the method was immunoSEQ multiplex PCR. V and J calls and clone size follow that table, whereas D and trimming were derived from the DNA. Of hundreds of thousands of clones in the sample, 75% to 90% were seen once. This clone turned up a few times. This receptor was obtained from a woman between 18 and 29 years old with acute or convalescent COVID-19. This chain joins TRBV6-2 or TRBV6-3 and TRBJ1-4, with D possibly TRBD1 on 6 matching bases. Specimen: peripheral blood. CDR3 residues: CASSGYTGTRWFF. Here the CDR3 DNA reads TGTGCCAGCAGTGGTTACACCGGGACAAGATGGTTTTTT.